What follows describes a single TCR beta chain. The antigen it recognizes is unknown. Per-nucleotide qualities are absent, and no much larger clonotype sits a single base away. V is shortened by 1 base, J by 7 bases, and the region joining them spans 10 bases. From a lookup of the germline V gene (reference sequence), CDR1 and CDR2 are GTSNPN and SVGIG. The CDR3 covers 12 residues, taking in both the cysteine and the phenylalanine. Of the read, only the CDR3 DNA is kept; its 36 bases are in frame from base 1. Sequencing relied on an Illumina HiSeq 1500. In TCRdb, the public reads were trimmed at Q25 with fastp and aligned with MiXCR, with productive beta chains retained. Rows are unified per CDR3 protein, each entry keeping the most common DNA and genes. In all, the sample holds around 550,000 distinct CDR3 sequences, and 26% of those were seen once. The ten largest clones capture roughly 13% of the sample.

The data derive from a study of T cell repertoires in cytomegalovirus infection (dated by TCRdb to the late 2010s). Regarding the complete study: Because public TCR beta signatures pointed to carriage of CMV infection together with the matching HLA type, the HLA type of each donor mattered for the analysis.

Results the study describes overall, beyond this receptor: The ex vivo response was dominated by HLA-C-restricted CMV-specific TCR beta clonotypes, which also provided the single most frequent clonotype in two of eight donors. In both this cohort and an independent cohort of some 350 donors, the cumulative frequency of public TCR beta family members distinguished carriers of CMV infection plus the relevant HLA type.

The chain joins TRBV30 to TRBJ1-2; TRBD1 is a possible D gene, resting on 5 matching bases. This receptor was taken from a human donor in good health (CMV status not recorded). Some clones in this sample may be carry-over from other donors' samples. The sample taken for sequencing was PBMCs. The DNA reads as follows: TGTGCCTGGAGTGGGGGGTTAGGTGGCTACACCTTC. Translation gives CAWSGGLGGYTF.